This T cell receptor (beta chain) derives from a study of human T cells and chemical hapten exposure. About the study: There were weekly diphenylcyclopropenone doses to the scalp for patients throughout the roughly 22-week study. Upper-back patches of 0.01% DPC were read at 6 days.

This clonotype was recorded at least ten times. TCRdb processed the RACE reads anew with MiXCR; each CDR3 protein has one entry. The sample yields about 140,000 distinct CDR3 sequences, approximately 12% seen once. The CDR3 is made up of 15 amino acids. The ends lost 5 bases at V and 3 bases at J; junction bases unmatched: 10. Germline loops: CDR1 SGHTS, CDR2 YDEGEE. Documented time point: patch test 2, 6 weeks after DPC sensitization. Noted treatment: therapeutic diphenylcyclopropenone sensitization with weekly scalp DPC. At every patch-test visit, blood was drawn before the patch test was applied. The V call is TRBV5-8, the J call TRBJ2-7, with TRBD2 matching over 8 bases. Material: whole blood, obtained in connection with sensitization to the hapten diphenylcyclopropenone (DPC). The sequence was obtained from a woman in her forties or fifties with alopecia areata. Some clones in this sample may be carry-over from other donors' samples. In nucleotides, the CDR3 is TGTGCCAGCAGTCCACGGGGGGGTCAACTCTACGAGCAGTACTTC. It codes for CASSPRGGQLYEQYF. The complete variable domain, with remaining parts taken from reference TRBV5-8 and TRBJ2-7, reads EAGVTQSPTHLIKTRGQQATLRCSPISGHTSVYWYQQALGLGLQFLLWYDEGEERNRGNFPPRFSGRQFPNYSSELNVNALELEDSALYLCASSPRGGQLYEQYFGPGTRLTVT.